The present TCR beta chain was sequenced within a study of T cells in localized non-small cell lung cancer (TCRdb year 2020). For context, the study as a whole: The study analyzed T cell repertoires of over 200 early-stage NSCLC patients, comparing tumors and uninvolved tumor-adjacent lungs. The cohort comprised some 220 treatment-naïve NSCLC patients with resected, localized lung tumors. Of the NSCLC patients, 129 were male and approximately 110 were female, and the mean age was approximately 66 years.

What the work shows at the level of the full study, not this receptor alone: Longer overall survival was associated with higher T cell density in blood, whereas shorter survival was associated with higher clonality in adjacent lung. A median of around 50 of the top 100 tumor clones were detected in paired uninvolved adjacent lung, and around 30 of these tumor clones were also found among the top 100 clones of the paired uninvolved adjacent lung. The highest T cell clonality was observed in uninvolved tumor-adjacent lung, where clonality exceeded that of tumor, suggesting that antigenic responses were more focused in uninvolved tumor-adjacent lung. Because multi-region tumor sequencing was not done, intratumor heterogeneity could not be ruled out. Because of the exploratory design, TCR variables were selected using unadjusted p-values without false-discovery rate correction.

This clone has just one count. The antigen it binds to is not known. Nothing much larger sits one base from this clone, and base qualities are not available. The immunoSEQ Assay was used to sequence TCR beta CDR3 regions from DNA. Under the source paper's analysis protocol: T cell density was computed as TCR beta template counts normalized to usable DNA estimated by amplifying housekeeping genes. The preseqR package was used to estimate richness by extrapolating to 400,000 templates for PBMC samples and to 120,000 templates for tissue samples. Clonality was defined as one minus Pielou's evenness. Tissue-enriched TCRs were identified by differential abundance testing using productive amino-acid clonotypes, minimum total count 5 and alpha 0.1. Repertoire overlap between compartments was quantified with the Jaccard Index and Morisita Overlap Index. GLIPH grouped TCR beta CDR3s together with public tetramer-defined viral CDR3s, and a viral motif had to include at least three viral sequences and also show V-gene enrichment. Entries here come from immuneACCESS through TCRdb and include only in-frame sequences with V and J called. Some clones fail to appear in such tables; in the studies checked, an unresolved V gene covers under half of the shortfall, and the cause of the remainder is unknown. That table supplies the V and J calls and clone size; D and trimming were determined from the DNA. The sample table shows 70,000 to 95,000 clones, and about nine tenths are seen once. The ten largest clones add up to over 3.5% of the sample.

As encoded in the germline V gene, CDR1 is MNHEY while CDR2 is SVGAGI. Cut back by 0 bases and 2 bases, the V and J ends lie 7 bases apart. The CDR3, from cysteine to phenylalanine, totals 14 residues. The CDR3 DNA has 42 bases and is translated from base 1. At diagnosis, peripheral blood, uninvolved tumor-adjacent lung and tumor were collected and stored as a combination of fresh-frozen and FFPE material. For TCR repertoire profiling, the blood samples were analyzed as peripheral blood mononuclear cells. This material consisted of PBMCs, taken before any cancer treatment. The sequence joins TRBV6-5 to TRBJ1-2; the D segment cannot be called with confidence. The origin of this receptor is a woman aged 40-69 years with stage II squamous cell lung carcinoma. The nucleotide sequence is TGTGCCAGCAGTTACTCTGGCAACAACTATGGCTACACCTTC. It specifies CASSYSGNNYGYTF.